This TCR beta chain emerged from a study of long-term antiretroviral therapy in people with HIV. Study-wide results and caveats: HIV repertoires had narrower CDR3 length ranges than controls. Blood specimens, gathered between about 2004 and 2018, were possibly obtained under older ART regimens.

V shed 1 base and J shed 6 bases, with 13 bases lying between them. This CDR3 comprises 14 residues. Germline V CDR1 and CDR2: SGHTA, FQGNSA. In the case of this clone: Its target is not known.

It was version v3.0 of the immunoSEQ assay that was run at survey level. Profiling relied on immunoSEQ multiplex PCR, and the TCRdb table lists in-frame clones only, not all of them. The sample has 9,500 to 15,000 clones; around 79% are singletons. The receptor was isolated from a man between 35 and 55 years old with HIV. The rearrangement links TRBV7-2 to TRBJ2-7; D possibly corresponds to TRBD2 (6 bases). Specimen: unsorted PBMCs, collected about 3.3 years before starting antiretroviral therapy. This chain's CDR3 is CASSLVGGSGEQYF. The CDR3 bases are TGTGCCAGCAGCTTAGTGGGAGGCTCGGGCGAGCAGTACTTC.